One and the same sample provided the 30 T cell receptor beta chains below, sequenced in a study of vaccination effects on CD4 cells after COVID-19. Profiled with immunoSEQ multiplex PCR; TCRdb holds only in-frame clones, not every one. The sample contains 40,000 to 50,000 clones, 60% to 75% of which appear only once. Culture proceeded for approximately 9 days, and CD4+ T cells were then isolated. Each participant was administered two doses of either the BNT162b2 or the mRNA-1273 vaccine. Their antigens remain unidentified. The sequences come from CD4+ T cells from PBMCs cultured without peptide, collected after COVID-19 vaccination. All receptors come from a human donor who received a COVID-19 vaccine.

The gene calls are TRBV5-1 and TRBJ2-2; 8 bases match TRBD1. Germline CDR1 reads SGHRS; CDR2 reads YFSETQ. The V gene end was trimmed by 4 bases and the J gene end by 6 bases; junction bases not matched to a gene: 20. CDR3 size: 19 residues. CDR3 in DNA: TGCGCCAGCAGCCCCCCGAGGGACGCGGGCAGGGGGCTATCCGGGGAGCTGTTTTTT. Translated, it gives CASSPPRDAGRGLSGELFF.

This clone has a handful of counts. V usage is TRBV11-3 and J usage is TRBJ2-1; possibly TRBD2 for D (7 bases). This CDR3 spans 16 amino acids. Germline CDR1 and CDR2: SGHNT and YENEEA. Trimming cost V 5 bases and J 6 bases, with 20 bases left between them. DNA of the CDR3: TGTGCCAGCAGCGCCGGATGGGGGGGCCTTTCCAATGAGCAGTTCTTC. It is translated as CASSAGWGGLSNEQFF.

This clone has just one count. The chain employs TRBV4-1 and TRBJ2-1; D is ambiguous. V lost 2 bases, J lost 4 bases, and 12 bases lay in between. The CDR3 is made up of 15 amino acids. From germline, CDR1 is MGHRA and CDR2 YSYEKL. CDR3 in amino acids: CASSQPFGRYNEQFF. The CDR3 nucleotides read TGCGCCAGCAGCCAACCGTTCGGCCGTTACAATGAGCAGTTCTTC.

The DNA for the CDR3 is TGTGCCAGCAGCGAACAGGGGGCGGACTCACCCCTCCACTTT. The encoded protein is CASSEQGADSPLHF. The chain joins TRBV5-4 to TRBJ1-6; 9 bases match TRBD1. CDR3 length: 14 residues. Losses at the gene ends were 4 bases for V and 10 bases for J; bases not matched to a gene: 6. Germline lookup yields CDR1 SGHNT and CDR2 YYREEE (reference sequence).

The rearrangement links TRBV3-1 (or the pseudogene TRBV3-2) to TRBJ1-6, with 8 bases identical to TRBD1. The CDR3 extends over 14 amino acids. Germline lookup yields CDR1 LGHDT and CDR2 YNNKEL (reference sequence). With 4 bases clipped from V and 10 bases from J, the junction kept 6 bases outside the gene matches. CDR3 in DNA: TGTGCCAGCAGCCGGACAGGGCTTCGATCACCCCTCCACTTT. It encodes CASSRTGLRSPLHF.

The rearrangement joins TRBV6-5 to TRBJ1-5, with no clear D. V lost 5 bases to trimming and J lost 5 bases, with 10 bases between them. The CDR3 runs 13 residues. CDR1 is MNHEY and CDR2 is SVGAGI in the germline V gene. The CDR3 sequence is CASSPTRDQPQHF. CDR3 DNA sequence: TGTGCCAGCAGTCCCACTCGGGATCAGCCCCAGCATTTT.

This clone is a singleton in its sample. The rearrangement links TRBV18 to TRBJ2-1; D not certain. V was cut by 4 bases and J by 4 bases, with 14 bases left in between. Per the germline V gene, CDR1 is KGHSH and CDR2 is LQKENI. There are 15 residues in the CDR3. The CDR3 spells CASSLSALVYNEQFF. The CDR3 DNA reads as TGTGCCAGCTCACTGTCGGCGTTGGTATACAATGAGCAGTTCTTC.

The gene calls are TRBV6-5 and TRBJ1-4; TRBD1 aligns across 8 bases. The length of the CDR3 is 14 residues. Germline V gene lookup returns CDR1 MNHEY and CDR2 SVGAGI. The J segment lost 6 bases and the V segment lost 6 bases, leaving 6 bases of the junction unmatched. This CDR3 is CASRPGTGYEKLFF. The CDR3 nucleotides are TGTGCCAGCAGGCCCGGGACAGGCTATGAAAAACTGTTTTTT.

This sequence joins TRBV4-1 and TRBJ1-2; D remains ambiguous. This CDR3 region has 16 residues. Germline-derived CDR1 and CDR2 are MGHRA and YSYEKL. The V end was cut by 1 base, the J end by 4 bases, with 16 bases between. The CDR3 region has the DNA TGCGCCAGCAGCCAAGTCCTTAGGATAGACATCTATGGCTACACCTTC. This encodes CASSQVLRIDIYGYTF.

The gene calls are TRBV2 and TRBJ2-6; 8 bases match TRBD1. Germline CDR1 is SNHLY and CDR2 is FYNNEI. V lost 8 bases and J lost 0; bases outside the gene matches: 3. CDR3 size: 15 residues. CDR3 protein: CASGQGSSGANVLTF. The CDR3 bases are TGTGCCAGCGGACAGGGCAGCTCTGGGGCCAACGTCCTGACTTTC.

This clone was observed once. V and J are TRBV6-5 and TRBJ2-1; TRBD2 matches at 7 bases. The germline V gene has CDR1 MNHEY and CDR2 SVGAGI. This CDR3 is 13 amino acids long. The trim removed 8 bases at V and 4 bases at J, leaving 5 bases unmatched. CDR3 protein: CASRSGPYNEQFF. CDR3 nucleotide sequence: TGTGCCAGCCGTAGCGGGCCATACAATGAGCAGTTCTTC.

The V call is TRBV7-8, the J call TRBJ2-2, with TRBD1 as a possible D gene (5 bases). The CDR3 sequence is 15 residues long. Germline V gene data show CDR1 as SGHVS and CDR2 as FQNEAQ. Trimming left V 1 base short and J 0 bases short, with 6 bases between. CDR3 coding DNA: TGTGCCAGCAGCTTAGGACAGTCGAACACCGGGGAGCTGTTTTTT. As protein: CASSLGQSNTGELFF.

The chain joins TRBV19 to TRBJ1-3, with a possible D match to TRBD1 (6 bases). Trimming cost V 5 bases and J 3 bases, with 11 bases left between them. CDR1 and CDR2 from the germline V gene are LNHDA and SQIVND (reference sequence). There are 14 residues in the CDR3. The CDR3 coding sequence is TGTGCCAGTAGTGCACAGGGACTTGGAAACACCATATATTTT. It codes for CASSAQGLGNTIYF. The entire variable domain, with the rest obtained from reference TRBV19 and TRBJ1-3, is as follows: DGGITQSPKYLFRKEGQNVTLSCEQNLNHDAMYWYRQDPGQGLRLIYYSQIVNDFQKGDIAEGYSVSREKKESFPLTVTSAQKNPTAFYLCASSAQGLGNTIYFGEGSWLTVV.

The CDR3 DNA sequence: TGTGCCAGCGGGCGGCTCAGGAACACTGAAGCTTTCTTT. Encoded protein: CASGRLRNTEAFF. The gene calls are TRBV6-5 and TRBJ1-1, with D uncertain. This CDR3 has 13 amino acids. Trimming pared 8 bases from V and 1 base from J, leaving 11 bases between. Germline V gene data show CDR1 as MNHEY and CDR2 as SVGAGI.

This clone was detected once. This rearrangement joins TRBV9 to TRBJ2-3; D may be TRBD1 or TRBD2 (5 bases each). The CDR3 sequence is 15 residues long. Trimming removed 0 bases from V and 0 bases from J, with 8 bases in between. CDR1 is SGDLS and CDR2 is YYNGEE in the germline V gene. The CDR3: CASSVGGWSTDTQYF. In DNA, the CDR3 is TGTGCCAGCAGCGTAGGGGGGTGGAGCACAGATACGCAGTATTTT.

V and J are TRBV10-3 and TRBJ2-7, with D tentatively TRBD1 or TRBD2 (7 bases each). Trimming stripped 10 bases from V and 6 bases from J, with 22 bases between. In germline, CDR1 is ENHRY, CDR2 SYGVKD. This CDR3 region has 14 residues. CDR3 in DNA: TGTGCCAGCACAGAGGGGGCGGGAGTTCTCGAGCAGTACTTC. Its protein is CASTEGAGVLEQYF.

The chain joins TRBV25-1 to TRBJ2-7, with D perhaps TRBD1 (5 bases). This CDR3 has 14 residues. Trimming left V 9 bases short and J 2 bases short, with 17 bases between. Per the germline V gene, CDR1 is MGHDK and CDR2 is SYGVNS. The CDR3 bases are TGTGCCAGTACCGCGGCCAGGGCCCCCTACGAGCAGTACTTC. Amino acids: CASTAARAPYEQYF.

The chain recombines TRBV11-2 with TRBJ2-2; D remains ambiguous. This CDR3 comprises 14 residues. V lost 0 bases and J lost 5, with 7 bases in between. Germline CDR1 is SGHAT and CDR2 is FQNNGV. The CDR3 protein is CASSLERLTGELFF. The CDR3 DNA is TGTGCCAGCAGCTTAGAAAGATTGACCGGGGAGCTGTTTTTT. The full variable domain, with the rest looked up from reference TRBV11-2 and TRBJ2-2, is EAGVAQSPRYKIIEKRQSVAFWCNPISGHATLYWYQQILGQGPKLLIQFQNNGVVDDSQLPKDRFSAERLKGVDSTLKIQPAKLEDSAVYLCASSLERLTGELFFGEGSRLTVL.

This clone has a handful of counts. This chain uses TRBV5-1 with TRBJ2-2, with 10 bases that match TRBD1. Germline trimming cut 4 bases from V and 5 bases from J; bases unmatched to any gene: 8. This CDR3 region has 16 residues. Germline CDR1 is SGHRS and CDR2 is YFSETQ. Written as DNA, the CDR3 is TGCGCCAGCAGCGGGGGACAGGGGATTGGTACCGGGGAGCTGTTTTTT. Its protein is CASSGGQGIGTGELFF.

V gene TRBV6-2 or TRBV6-3 combines with J gene TRBJ1-2, with D unclear. CDR3 length equals 11 residues. Germline V gene data show CDR1 as MNHEY and CDR2 as SVGEGT. Trimming stripped 2 bases from V and 8 bases from J, with 6 bases between. The CDR3 is CASSYPRGYTF. CDR3 nucleotides: TGTGCCAGCAGTTACCCTAGGGGCTACACCTTC.

The genes are TRBV5-6 and TRBJ2-6; 9 bases line up with TRBD1. Germline-derived CDR1 and CDR2 are SGHDT and YYEEEE. V gave up 0 bases and J gave up 0 bases; unmatched junction bases: 7. The CDR3 consists of 19 residues. The CDR3, as DNA: TGTGCCAGCAGCTTGGAAGGTCTGGGACAGGGCTCTGGGGCCAACGTCCTGACTTTC. Protein product: CASSLEGLGQGSGANVLTF.

V and J are TRBV6-5 and TRBJ1-5; 8 nucleotides align to TRBD1. In germline, CDR1 is MNHEY, CDR2 SVGAGI. The CDR3 has 15 residues. V shed 1 base and J 5 bases; nucleotides not matched to a gene: 4. CDR3 sequence: CASSYWAGGDQPQHF. CDR3 DNA sequence: TGTGCCAGCAGTTACTGGGCAGGGGGCGATCAGCCCCAGCATTTT.

The chain has TRBV7-2 and TRBJ2-7; tentatively, D is TRBD1 (7 bases). The CDR3 contains 18 residues. V was pared by 5 bases and J by 1 base, with 24 bases between. CDR1 SGHTA and CDR2 FQGNSA come from the germline V gene. This CDR3 reads CASSLRSETGRGSYEQYF. The CDR3 DNA is TGTGCCAGCAGCCTCCGGTCGGAGACAGGGCGGGGTTCCTACGAGCAGTACTTC.

CDR3 sequence reads: CASSFGTGSAGANVLTF. The CDR3 DNA follows: TGTGCCAGCAGCTTTGGGACAGGGAGTGCTGGGGCCAACGTCCTGACTTTC. The chain has TRBV11-3 and TRBJ2-6; 9 bases match TRBD1. Germline V lookup: CDR1 SGHNT, CDR2 YENEEA. Trimming cost V 3 bases and J 2 bases; bases outside gene matches: 5. The CDR3 contains 17 residues.

This chain joins TRBV3-1 (or the pseudogene TRBV3-2) and TRBJ2-5, with 7 bases aligning to TRBD1. The CDR3 totals 14 residues. V shed 4 bases, J shed 5 bases, and the junction held 7 bases outside the gene matches. Germline CDR1 is LGHDT and CDR2 is YNNKEL (reference sequence). The chain's CDR3 is CASSPRTGSETQYF. For the CDR3, the DNA is TGTGCCAGCAGCCCCCGGACAGGTTCGGAGACCCAGTACTTC.

The V call is TRBV7-6, the J call TRBJ1-1; TRBD1 agrees at 7 bases. The CDR3 is made up of 15 amino acids. From germline, CDR1 is SGHVS and CDR2 FNYEAQ. The V segment lost 3 bases and the J segment 7 bases; nucleotides outside the gene matches: 11. This CDR3 is CASSLNPGTDIEAFF. CDR3 in DNA: TGTGCCAGCAGCTTGAACCCCGGGACAGACATTGAAGCTTTCTTT.

This sequence joins TRBV23-1 and TRBJ2-5; D is undetermined. TRBV23-1 counts as an open reading frame of uncertain function. The CDR3 consists of 12 residues. The V end lost 11 bases, the J end lost 2 bases, and 12 bases lay between the germline ends. DNA of the CDR3: TGCGCCCACAGCTCGGAACAAGAGACCCAGTACTTC. Translated, it gives CAHSSEQETQYF.

This clone was counted a single time. The V call is TRBV29-1, the J call TRBJ2-3; TRBD1 is a possible D gene (5 bases). Germline V gene data show CDR1 as SQVTM and CDR2 as ANQGSEA. V lost 0 bases and J 3 bases, leaving 10 bases between the germline ends. CDR3 length: 14 residues. For the CDR3, the DNA is TGCAGCGTTGAAGAATGGCCAGGGACAGATACGCAGTATTTT. Translation: CSVEEWPGTDTQYF.

This clone has a handful of counts. The rearrangement joins TRBV4-1 to TRBJ1-3; 9 bases fit TRBD1. CDR3 length equals 16 residues. The J segment lost 4 bases and the V segment lost 4 bases, leaving 8 bases of the junction unmatched. Germline CDR1 is MGHRA and CDR2 is YSYEKL. CDR3 nucleotide sequence: TGCGCCAGCAGCCCACTACAGGGGGCGGAAGGAAACACCATATATTTT. This encodes CASSPLQGAEGNTIYF.

The chain employs TRBV7-2 and TRBJ1-3, with TRBD1 as a possible D gene (5 bases). V was cut by 0 bases and J by 9 bases, with 9 bases left in between. Germline-derived CDR1 and CDR2 are SGHTA and FQGNSA. The length of the CDR3 is 13 residues. The CDR3 region is CASSLAGVGTIYF. Written as DNA, the CDR3 is TGTGCCAGCAGCTTAGCAGGGGTTGGCACCATATATTTT.